A single sample is the source of the 23 T cell receptor beta chains below, sequenced in a study of cytomegalovirus exposure and HLA in healthy donors. Both 60 Vbeta primers and 13 Jbeta primers went into the PCR. TCRdb's copy holds only in-frame clones and misses some; the assay was immunoSEQ multiplex PCR. The sample yields some 120,000 clones, 70% to 85% seen once. Sequencing was performed on PBMCs. Every receptor here comes from a woman aged 45-60 years in good health and CMV-seronegative.

This clone was seen a few times. The genes are TRBV11-3 and TRBJ1-1; D is unclear. The CDR3 runs 14 residues. Trimming removed 5 bases from V and 4 bases from J, with 14 bases in between. CDR1 and CDR2 (germline): SGHNT, YENEEA. The CDR3 nucleotides read TGTGCCAGCAGCCAGGTCGCAGGTAGCACTGAAGCTTTCTTT. This translates into CASSQVAGSTEAFF. Looking up the rest from reference TRBV11-3 and TRBJ1-1 gives the full variable domain: EAGVVQSPRYKIIEKKQPVAFWCNPISGHNTLYWYLQNLGQGPELLIRYENEEAVDDSQLPKDRFSAERLKGVDSTLKIQPAELGDSAVYLCASSQVAGSTEAFFGQGTRLTVV.

There are a few counts of this clone. This chain links TRBV7-2 with TRBJ2-1; 7 positions match TRBD1. The CDR3 has 17 amino acids. In germline, CDR1 is SGHTA, CDR2 FQGNSA. V trimming: 6 bases; J trimming: 4 bases; junction bases outside the gene matches: 15. The CDR3 sequence: CASSSRLRDSHYNEQFF. CDR3 bases: TGTGCCAGCAGTTCCCGACTCCGGGACAGTCATTACAATGAGCAGTTCTTC.

This chain connects TRBV2 to TRBJ2-5; 10 bases are a match to TRBD2. The CDR3 loop spans 16 amino acids. Germline lookup yields CDR1 SNHLY and CDR2 FYNNEI. V trimming: 6 bases; J trimming: 3 bases; junction bases outside the gene matches: 10. CDR3 nucleotides: TGTGCCAGCAGAGGGAGCGGGAGGGCCGGAAAAGAGACCCAGTACTTC. This translates into CASRGSGRAGKETQYF. Complete variable domain (other parts from reference TRBV2 and TRBJ2-5): EPEVTQTPSHQVTQMGQEVILRCVPISNHLYFYWYRQILGQKVEFLVSFYNNEISEKSEIFDDQFSVERPDGSNFTLKIRSTKLEDSAMYFCASRGSGRAGKETQYFGPGTRLLVL.

This rearrangement joins TRBV5-1 to TRBJ2-2, with D possibly matching TRBD2 (5 bases). Trimming removed 6 bases from V and 4 bases from J, with 10 bases in between. CDR1 is SGHRS and CDR2 is YFSETQ in the germline V gene. The CDR3 runs 13 residues. CDR3 nucleotide sequence: TGCGCCAGCATGGGGAGTGTCACCGGGGAGCTGTTTTTT. It encodes CASMGSVTGELFF.

The chain carries TRBV28 and TRBJ1-5; TRBD1 aligns across 8 bases. Germline V gene data show CDR1 as MDHEN and CDR2 as SYDVKM. The CDR3 is 14 amino acids. The V segment lost 5 bases and the J segment 4 bases; nucleotides outside the gene matches: 4. The CDR3 region has the DNA TGTGCCAGCAGTAGGACAGGGCCAAATCAGCCCCAGCATTTT. This gives the protein CASSRTGPNQPQHF.

V gene TRBV6-4 combines with J gene TRBJ2-1; 11 nucleotides align to TRBD2. V lost 4 bases to trimming and J lost 8 bases; unmatched junction nucleotides: 7. This CDR3 has 15 residues. CDR1 MRHNA and CDR2 SNTAGT come from the germline V gene. The DNA of the CDR3 is TGTGCCAGCAGTGTAGTAGCGGGAGGGTTATATGAGCAGTTCTTC. This sequence encodes CASSVVAGGLYEQFF.

Here the CDR3 reads CASSTGLAGERQYF. The CDR3 DNA sequence: TGTGCCAGCAGCACCGGACTAGCGGGAGAGCGGCAGTATTTT. The chain is built from TRBV5-6 and TRBJ2-3; 13 bases align to TRBD2. The CDR3 length is 14 residues. Trimming removed 4 bases from V and 11 bases from J; junction bases left unmatched: 7. Germline-derived CDR1 and CDR2 are SGHDT and YYEEEE.

The count of this clone is one. The rearrangement joins TRBV4-3 to TRBJ2-1; TRBD2 might be the D (6 bases). Germline lookup yields CDR1 LGHNA and CDR2 YSLEER. The germline V and J ends were trimmed by 0 bases and 3 bases, with 15 bases remaining between them. The CDR3 spans 17 residues. This CDR3 reads CASSQDKETRYYNEQFF. The CDR3 nucleotides are TGCGCCAGCAGCCAAGATAAAGAGACTAGATACTACAATGAGCAGTTCTTC.

The table lists this clone with a count of one. The chain joins TRBV5-1 to TRBJ1-4; 12 nucleotides line up with TRBD1. The length of the CDR3 is 15 residues. Germline CDR1 is SGHRS and CDR2 is YFSETQ. V was pared by 4 bases and J by 8 bases, with 6 bases of the junction left unmatched. The CDR3 region has the DNA TGCGCCAGCAGCGCGGGACAGGGGGCGGAAGAAAAACTGTTTTTT. This encodes CASSAGQGAEEKLFF. Full variable domain (remainder filled in from reference TRBV5-1 and TRBJ1-4): KAGVTQTPRYLIKTRGQQVTLSCSPISGHRSVSWYQQTPGQGLQFLFEYFSETQRNKGNFPGRFSGRQFSNSRSEMNVSTLELGDSALYLCASSAGQGAEEKLFFGSGTQLSVL.

The chain uses TRBV28 and TRBJ1-2; D unclear. CDR3 length equals 13 residues. CDR1 MDHEN and CDR2 SYDVKM come from the germline V gene. V lost 6 bases and J lost 3, with 11 bases in between. CDR3 loop: CASRNGEYYGYTF. CDR3 DNA sequence: TGTGCCAGCAGGAACGGGGAATACTATGGCTACACCTTC.

V usage is TRBV4-3 and J usage is TRBJ2-7; 7 bases fit TRBD2. The CDR3 length is 15 residues. V was clipped by 3 bases and J by 1 base; unmatched bases: 6. Germline CDR1 is LGHNA and CDR2 is YSLEER. The CDR3 coding sequence is TGCGCCAGCAGCCAGGCCGGACTAGGATCCTACGAGCAGTACTTC. As protein: CASSQAGLGSYEQYF.

V usage is TRBV27 and J usage is TRBJ2-7, with a possible D match to TRBD1 (6 bases). This CDR3 comprises 13 residues. Germline V gene sequence: CDR1 MNHEY, CDR2 SMNVEV (reference sequence). V was pared by 5 bases and J by 2 bases, with 10 bases between. CDR3 sequence: CASSRQGPYEQYF. DNA of the CDR3: TGTGCCAGCAGTCGTCAGGGGCCCTACGAGCAGTACTTC.

This rearrangement joins TRBV5-4 to TRBJ2-3, with 8 bases fitting TRBD2. J gave up 0 bases and V 4 bases, and 7 bases lay outside the gene matches. Germline V gene data show CDR1 as SGHNT and CDR2 as YYREEE (reference sequence). The length of the CDR3 is 16 residues. The CDR3 DNA follows: TGTGCCAGCAGCCCGTTAAGCGGGAGAAGCACAGATACGCAGTATTTT. Translated, it gives CASSPLSGRSTDTQYF.

This chain connects TRBV19 to TRBJ2-5; D is perhaps TRBD1 (5 bases). The DNA matches TRBJ2-7 better at its end, which makes the J call doubtful. The germline V gene encodes CDR1 LNHDA and CDR2 SQIVND (reference sequence). This CDR3 is built from 14 residues. The CDR3 loop reads CASSITGITYEQYF. Here the CDR3 DNA reads TGTGCCAGTAGTATCACAGGCATAACCTACGAGCAGTACTTC.

This chain links TRBV2 with TRBJ1-5; D uncertain. V was pared by 7 bases and J by 0 bases, with 10 bases between. This CDR3 region has 14 residues. Germline CDR1 is SNHLY and CDR2 is FYNNEI. The CDR3 spells CASKGDYSNQPQHF. In DNA, the CDR3 is TGTGCCAGCAAAGGCGACTATAGCAATCAGCCCCAGCATTTT.

A remark on this clone: The junction departs from the called germline gene at one end, perhaps through a read error. The V call is TRBV7-9, the J call TRBJ1-3; D may be TRBD1 (6 bases). Per germline, CDR1 SEHNR and CDR2 FQNEAQ (reference sequence). The CDR3 runs to 15 residues. CDR3 in amino acids: CSSSQRGTSGNTIYF. In nucleotides, the CDR3 is TGTTCCAGCAGCCAAAGGGGGACCTCTGGAAACACCATATATTTT.

V gene TRBV6-5 combines with J gene TRBJ1-1; D gene uncertain. This CDR3 comprises 15 residues. Germline loops: CDR1 MNHEY, CDR2 SVGAGI. V lost 0 bases to trimming and J lost 1 base, with 9 bases between them. CDR3 in amino acids: CASSYSNSGNTEAFF. CDR3 nucleotide sequence: TGTGCCAGCAGTTACTCGAATTCCGGGAACACTGAAGCTTTCTTT.

A single count supports this clone. The chain employs TRBV30 and TRBJ2-7; no reliable D call. Germline CDR1 reads GTSNPN; CDR2 reads SVGIG (reference sequence). Trimming left V 1 base short and J 3 bases short, with 7 bases between. CDR3 length: 12 amino acids. Here the CDR3 reads CAWSEIDYEQYF. CDR3 nucleotides: TGTGCCTGGAGTGAAATAGACTACGAGCAGTACTTC.

The V and J genes are TRBV27 and TRBJ2-5, with D perhaps matching TRBD2 (6 bases). The DNA end is a closer match to TRBJ2-7, so the J assignment may be wrong. The CDR3 runs 15 residues. The germline V gene encodes CDR1 MNHEY and CDR2 SMNVEV (reference sequence). CDR3 DNA: TGTGCCAGCAGTCGTTTGGGGGGATCGACCTACGAGCAGTACTTC. Its translation is CASSRLGGSTYEQYF.

V usage is TRBV7-8 and J usage is TRBJ2-5; 11 bases map to TRBD1. Trimming took 6 bases from V and 4 from J; bases not matched to a gene: 10. The CDR3 contains 16 residues. Germline V gene data show CDR1 as SGHVS and CDR2 as FQNEAQ. This CDR3 reads CASRILRTGGGETQYF. Written as DNA, the CDR3 is TGTGCCAGCAGGATCCTCCGGACAGGGGGCGGAGAGACCCAGTACTTC.

V is TRBV28 and J is TRBJ2-5, with 10 bases aligning to TRBD1. With 3 bases clipped from V and 3 bases from J, the junction kept 4 bases outside the gene matches. The CDR3 has 15 residues. In germline, CDR1 is MDHEN, CDR2 SYDVKM. CDR3 residues: CASSFPGQGEETQYF. CDR3 coding DNA: TGTGCCAGCAGTTTTCCAGGACAGGGGGAAGAGACCCAGTACTTC.

The chain combines TRBV6-1 with TRBJ2-7; TRBD2 matches at 8 bases. The CDR3 is 14 residues long. Germline lookup yields CDR1 MNHNS and CDR2 SASEGT. V gave up 3 bases and J gave up 5 bases; unmatched junction bases: 6. CDR3 nucleotides: TGTGCCAGCAGTGAGGTGCGGGAGGTCCACGAGCAGTACTTC. Translation: CASSEVREVHEQYF.

The chain uses TRBV28 and TRBJ2-3; 7 nucleotides line up with TRBD2. This CDR3 spans 13 amino acids. V lost 6 bases and J lost 10; bases outside the gene matches: 10. In germline, CDR1 is MDHEN, CDR2 SYDVKM. The CDR3 DNA reads TGTGCCAGCAGAATGGGGGGGGTTAAGGCGCAGTATTTT. Its protein product is CASRMGGVKAQYF.